This T cell receptor (beta chain) came from a study of T cells in Graves' hyperthyroidism and ophthalmopathy. Ophthalmopathy cases scored 3 or more on the Clinical Activity Score and 4 or more on NOSPECS grade, with duration below 3 months. Criteria for exclusion of patients were uncontrolled infection, other autoimmune disease, pregnancy or lactation. Around 9.8 ml fresh peripheral blood yielded the PBMCs. RNA transcripts yielded amplified TCR beta CDR3 regions. The HTBI primer set served for first-round RT-PCR of the TCR CDR3. TCRdb reanalysed the multiplex PCR reads using MiXCR and keeps one entry per CDR3 protein. The sample records 700,000 or so distinct CDR3 sequences, roughly 15% being singletons. The CDR3 length is 17 residues. Germline assignment: CDR1 ENHRY and CDR2 SYGVKD. V was pared by 0 bases and J by 0 bases, with 15 bases between. This clonotype was observed at least ten times.

Sequenced input: blood. This chain uses TRBV10-3 with TRBJ2-7; weak D call: TRBD2 (6 bases). The TCR sequence derives from a woman aged 45-60 years with Graves' ophthalmopathy. The CDR3 sequence: CAISESTGGRSSYEQYF. The CDR3 nucleotides read TGTGCCATCAGTGAGTCGACTGGAGGGAGGAGCTCCTACGAGCAGTACTTC.